The 25 T cell receptor beta chains below come from one sample, sequenced in a study of T cell changes during pregnancy in multiple sclerosis. The protocol was immunoSEQ multiplex PCR, while the TCRdb copy is restricted to in-frame clones and leaves out a portion. The sample contains 40,000 or so clones, almost 95% of which appear only once. Specimen: CD8+ T cells from peripheral blood mononuclear cells, collected in the third trimester of pregnancy. The receptors here all came from a female donor with multiple sclerosis, enrolled in a pregnancy study.

The chain links TRBV6-5 to TRBJ2-1; 14 nucleotides align to TRBD2. This CDR3 has 15 amino acids. Germline-derived CDR1 and CDR2 are MNHEY and SVGAGI. J gave up 8 bases and V 6 bases, and 6 bases lay outside the gene matches. CDR3 residues: CASSPGTSGSYEQFF. For the CDR3, the DNA is TGTGCCAGCAGCCCGGGGACTAGCGGGAGTTATGAGCAGTTCTTC.

The J gene is TRBJ2-1, the V gene TRBV27; D is perhaps TRBD1 (5 bases). This CDR3 contains 13 residues. The V end was cut by 2 bases, the J end by 8 bases, with 10 bases between. Germline CDR1 MNHEY, CDR2 SMNVEV (reference sequence). In nucleotides, the CDR3 is TGTGCCAGCAGTTTAGGCAGGGCCTATGAGCAGTTCTTC. This gives the protein CASSLGRAYEQFF.

This rearrangement joins TRBV6-4 to TRBJ1-2, with a weak D call TRBD1 (6 bases). Germline V CDR1 and CDR2: MRHNA, SNTAGT. Trimming left V 3 bases short and J 5 bases short, with 19 bases between. The CDR3 contains 16 residues. The CDR3 sequence: CASSEDRWTDPYGYTF. The DNA for the CDR3 is TGTGCCAGCAGTGAAGATCGGTGGACAGATCCATATGGCTACACCTTC.

This chain uses TRBV7-6 with TRBJ2-1, with 7 bases aligning to TRBD1. The CDR3 runs to 15 residues. The ends lost 2 bases at V and 6 bases at J; junction bases unmatched: 7. Germline CDR1 is SGHVS and CDR2 is FNYEAQ. The CDR3 spells CASSLSGTDLNEQFF. Here the CDR3 DNA reads TGTGCCAGCAGCTTATCCGGGACAGACCTCAATGAGCAGTTCTTC.

Regarding this clone: Other DNA sequences in the same sample also yield this CDR3. The V and J genes are TRBV29-1 and TRBJ2-7; TRBD1 matches at 9 bases. The CDR3 runs 14 residues. V lost 1 base to trimming and J lost 4 bases; unmatched junction nucleotides: 5. Germline V CDR1 and CDR2: SQVTM, ANQGSEA. The CDR3 sequence is CSVEGGQGGYEQYF. CDR3 bases: TGCAGCGTTGAAGGGGGACAGGGTGGATACGAGCAGTACTTC.

V is TRBV14 and J is TRBJ1-5; TRBD1 is a possible D gene (6 bases). The V gene's germline CDR1 is SGHDN and CDR2 FVKESK. The CDR3 sequence is 13 residues long. Trimming pared 3 bases from V and 11 bases from J, leaving 14 bases between. The CDR3 reads CASSQVQGGAQHF. The CDR3 DNA follows: TGTGCCAGCAGCCAGGTACAGGGAGGGGCCCAGCATTTT.

V is TRBV6-5 and J is TRBJ1-2; a possible D gene is TRBD1 (5 bases). Germline CDR1 is MNHEY and CDR2 is SVGAGI. V lost 2 bases and J 8 bases, leaving 9 bases between the germline ends. The CDR3 extends over 12 amino acids. The CDR3 spells CASSYDSEGYTF. The CDR3 bases are TGTGCCAGCAGTTACGACAGCGAGGGCTACACCTTC.

The rearrangement joins TRBV4-1 to TRBJ2-7; TRBD2 aligns across 7 bases. Germline CDR1 is MGHRA and CDR2 is YSYEKL. With 1 base clipped from V and 2 bases from J, the junction kept 5 bases outside the gene matches. The CDR3 covers 15 residues. CDR3 sequence reads: CASSQVAGETYEQYF. CDR3 nucleotide sequence: TGCGCCAGCAGCCAAGTGGCGGGAGAAACCTACGAGCAGTACTTC.

The CDR3 sequence: CASEGQVAYEQYF. The CDR3 coding sequence is TGTGCCAGCGAGGGACAGGTTGCCTACGAGCAGTACTTC. The V gene is TRBV2, the J gene TRBJ2-7, with 8 bases identical to TRBD1. Germline lookup yields CDR1 SNHLY and CDR2 FYNNEI. V lost 8 bases and J lost 2; bases outside the gene matches: 5. This CDR3 is built from 13 residues.

This sequence joins TRBV29-1 and TRBJ1-2, with unresolved D. CDR1 is SQVTM and CDR2 is ANQGSEA in the germline V gene. Trimming took 0 bases from V and 8 from J, leaving 16 bases between them. The CDR3 covers 14 residues. In nucleotides, the CDR3 is TGCAGCGTTGAAGATTACGCCGCTTCGGGGGGCTACACCTTC. Its translation: CSVEDYAASGGYTF.

The chain is built from TRBV19 and TRBJ2-7; 10 nucleotides agree with TRBD1. Germline V gene data show CDR1 as LNHDA and CDR2 as SQIVND (reference sequence). The CDR3 spans 15 residues. The V segment lost 5 bases and the J segment 3 bases; nucleotides outside the gene matches: 7. The CDR3 DNA is TGTGCCAGTAGTTCCCGGACAGGGGGGAACTACGAGCAGTACTTC. Translated: CASSSRTGGNYEQYF.

The rearrangement links TRBV7-9 to TRBJ2-7, with D possibly TRBD2 on 6 matching bases. Germline assignment: CDR1 SEHNR and CDR2 FQNEAQ (reference sequence). The V end lost 4 bases, the J end lost 4 bases, and 14 bases lay between the germline ends. The CDR3 extends over 14 amino acids. In nucleotides, the CDR3 is TGTGCCAGCAGCTATGTGACTAGTTGGTACGAGCAGTACTTC. Protein sequence: CASSYVTSWYEQYF. Using reference TRBV7-9 and TRBJ2-7 for the parts outside the CDR3, the full variable domain is DTGVSQNPRHKITKRGQNVTFRCDPISEHNRLYWYRQTLGQGPEFLTYFQNEAQLEKSRLLSDRFSAERPKGSFSTLEIQRTEQGDSAMYLCASSYVTSWYEQYFGPGTRLTVT.

J is TRBJ2-2 and V is TRBV5-4; 10 bases match TRBD2. V shed 4 bases and J 2 bases; nucleotides not matched to a gene: 2. The CDR3 runs 15 residues. Germline V gene sequence: CDR1 SGHNT, CDR2 YYREEE (reference sequence). CDR3 nucleotide sequence: TGTGCCAGCAGCCGGACTAGCGGAAACACCGGGGAGCTGTTTTTT. Translated: CASSRTSGNTGELFF. The full variable domain, completed using reference TRBV5-4 and TRBJ2-2, is ETGVTQSPTHLIKTRGQQVTLRCSSQSGHNTVSWYQQALGQGPQFIFQYYREEENGRGNFPPRFSGLQFPNYSSELNVNALELDDSALYLCASSRTSGNTGELFFGEGSRLTVL.

This chain uses TRBV4-1 with TRBJ2-7; TRBD1 matches 10 bases. Germline assignment: CDR1 MGHRA and CDR2 YSYEKL. The V segment lost 1 base and the J segment 0 bases; nucleotides outside the gene matches: 9. The length of the CDR3 is 18 residues. This CDR3 reads CASSQGVGTGAFSYEQYF. The CDR3 DNA reads TGCGCCAGCAGCCAAGGAGTGGGGACAGGGGCCTTCTCCTACGAGCAGTACTTC.

The chain has TRBV2 and TRBJ1-1, with 11 bases aligning to TRBD1. The germline V gene has CDR1 SNHLY and CDR2 FYNNEI. J was trimmed by 5 bases and V by 5 bases; bases with no gene match: 4. The CDR3 contains 14 residues. The CDR3 region is CASSPGTGGTEAFF. CDR3 DNA sequence: TGTGCCAGCAGTCCTGGGACAGGGGGTACTGAAGCTTTCTTT.

The CDR3 spells CASSGDIGAAYGYTF. CDR3 bases: TGTGCCAGTAGTGGCGATATAGGGGCGGCCTATGGCTACACCTTC. V and J are TRBV19 and TRBJ1-2; TRBD1 might be the D (5 bases). The CDR3 extends over 15 amino acids. Germline V gene sequence: CDR1 LNHDA, CDR2 SQIVND (reference sequence). V lost 5 bases and J lost 4, with 17 bases in between.

The V and J genes are TRBV5-1 and TRBJ1-1; TRBD1 matches 7 bases. The germline gives CDR1 SGHRS, CDR2 YFSETQ. The length of the CDR3 is 14 residues. V shed 3 bases, J shed 1 base, and the junction held 3 bases outside the gene matches. The CDR3 is CASSWGQPNTEAFF. The CDR3 DNA reads TGCGCCAGCAGCTGGGGACAGCCGAACACTGAAGCTTTCTTT. Based on the CDR3 plus reference TRBV5-1 and TRBJ1-1, the full variable domain is KAGVTQTPRYLIKTRGQQVTLSCSPISGHRSVSWYQQTPGQGLQFLFEYFSETQRNKGNFPGRFSGRQFSNSRSEMNVSTLELGDSALYLCASSWGQPNTEAFFGQGTRLTVV.

The chain combines TRBV11-2 with TRBJ2-2, with 12 bases aligning to TRBD2. The ends lost 4 bases at V and 7 bases at J; junction bases unmatched: 7. The CDR3 is made up of 16 amino acids. CDR1 is SGHAT and CDR2 is FQNNGV in the germline V gene. The CDR3 reads CASSSRLAGEGGELFF. CDR3 sequence (DNA): TGTGCCAGCAGCTCTCGACTAGCGGGAGAGGGCGGGGAGCTGTTTTTT.

A single count supports this clone. The V call is TRBV2, the J call TRBJ1-2; 7 bases agree with TRBD1. Germline V lookup: CDR1 SNHLY, CDR2 FYNNEI. The CDR3 is 17 amino acids. V shed 1 base and J 4 bases; nucleotides not matched to a gene: 12. This chain's CDR3 is CASSEGNRGIQTYGYTF. The DNA for the CDR3 is TGTGCCAGCAGTGAAGGGAACAGGGGAATCCAAACCTATGGCTACACCTTC.

This sequence joins TRBV7-8 and TRBJ2-7, with 9 bases lining up with TRBD2. Looked up from germline, CDR1 is SGHVS and CDR2 is FQNEAQ. V gave up 4 bases and J gave up 0 bases; unmatched junction bases: 4. This CDR3 is 15 amino acids long. CDR3 region: CASSSLSGSSYEQYF. Here the CDR3 DNA reads TGTGCCAGCAGCTCCCTTAGCGGGAGCTCCTACGAGCAGTACTTC.

This clone was seen just once. The V and J genes are TRBV4-3 and TRBJ2-7; tentatively, D is TRBD1 (6 bases). The CDR3 covers 17 residues. The V gene's germline CDR1 is LGHNA and CDR2 YSLEER. V shed 1 base and J shed 1 base, with 17 bases lying between them. As DNA, the CDR3 is TGCGCCAGCAGCCAAGCGGCACAGGGTGAAAGTTCCTACGAGCAGTACTTC. It yields the protein CASSQAAQGESSYEQYF.

This clone appeared once. The chain carries TRBV7-9 and TRBJ1-4, with D possibly TRBD1 on 5 matching bases. This CDR3 has 17 residues. Trimming shortened V by 5 bases and J by 3 bases, and 19 bases separated the two germline ends. Germline lookup yields CDR1 SEHNR and CDR2 FQNEAQ (reference sequence). The CDR3 here is CASSDPTEYGSNEKLFF. In DNA, the CDR3 is TGTGCCAGCAGCGACCCGACAGAGTATGGTTCTAATGAAAAACTGTTTTTT.

This chain uses TRBV29-1 with TRBJ2-1, with 9 positions matching TRBD1. Per germline, CDR1 SQVTM and CDR2 ANQGSEA. Trimming took 2 bases from V and 10 from J; bases not matched to a gene: 9. The CDR3 has 14 residues. CDR3 DNA sequence: TGCAGCGTTGAAACGGACAGGGGTCGGGACGAGCAGTTCTTC. It encodes CSVETDRGRDEQFF.

The chain links TRBV5-5 to TRBJ2-7, with D unresolved. Trimming removed 1 base from V and 3 bases from J, with 14 bases in between. The CDR3 spans 15 residues. Germline lookup yields CDR1 SGHKS and CDR2 YYEKEE (reference sequence). CDR3 in DNA: TGTGCCAGCAGCTTGAAAACGCACTCCGGCTACGAGCAGTACTTC. It yields the protein CASSLKTHSGYEQYF. The variable domain in full, completed from reference TRBV5-5 and TRBJ2-7, reads DAGVTQSPTHLIKTRGQQVTLRCSPISGHKSVSWYQQVLGQGPQFIFQYYEKEERGRGNFPDRFSARQFPNYSSELNVNALLLGDSALYLCASSLKTHSGYEQYFGPGTRLTVT.

This clone is medium-sized. The chain links TRBV29-1 to TRBJ2-5, with D tentatively TRBD1 (6 bases). Germline V gene data show CDR1 as SQVTM and CDR2 as ANQGSEA. The CDR3 has 13 amino acids. With 2 bases removed from V and 3 bases from J, the gap between germline ends came to 10 bases. DNA of the CDR3: TGCAGCGTTGAAACAGGGAGTGAAGAGACCCAGTACTTC. Translated, it gives CSVETGSEETQYF.